Each of the 5 T cell receptor beta chains below was sequenced from the same sample in a study of shared clonotypes between healthy human individuals. Sequenced by immunoSEQ multiplex PCR; TCRdb stores in-frame clones only, minus some. The data contain about 2.1 million clones, about 93% of them singletons. CD8 cells regarded as naive lacked CD45RO, were positively chosen for CCR7, and omitted terminally differentiated effector memory CD45RA+ cells. Input material: naive CD8+ T cells from PBMCs. The origin of the receptors is a man aged 18-30 years in good health. Some clones in this sample may be carry-over from other donors' samples.

The chain uses TRBV14 and TRBJ2-7; D is perhaps TRBD1 or TRBD2 (5 bases each). This CDR3 has 15 amino acids. The ends were cut back, 4 bases at V and 1 base at J, with 14 bases in the middle. Germline lookup yields CDR1 SGHDN and CDR2 FVKESK. The CDR3 nucleotides are TGTGCCAGCAGCCGGGACGCCGGGTTGTCCTACGAGCAGTACTTC. This codes for CASSRDAGLSYEQYF.

The gene calls are TRBV5-6 and TRBJ1-1; D is unresolved. Germline V gives CDR1 SGHDT, CDR2 YYEEEE. This CDR3 spans 16 amino acids. Trimming shortened V by 4 bases and J by 1 base, and 17 bases separated the two germline ends. CDR3: CASSGGYGESNTEAFF. CDR3 DNA sequence: TGTGCCAGCAGCGGAGGTTATGGCGAGTCGAACACTGAAGCTTTCTTT.

The count of this clone is one. V is TRBV27 and J is TRBJ2-3, with D hard to call. There are 12 residues in the CDR3. Germline lookup yields CDR1 MNHEY and CDR2 SMNVEV (reference sequence). V was clipped by 5 bases and J by 7 bases, with 10 bases between them. The CDR3 spells CASSKNSYTQYF. The CDR3 DNA follows: TGTGCCAGCAGTAAAAACAGCTATACGCAGTATTTT.

The rearrangement uses TRBV28 and TRBJ2-4; 10 bases line up with TRBD2. J lost 3 bases, V lost 6 bases, and 20 bases had no gene match. The germline V gene encodes CDR1 MDHEN and CDR2 SYDVKM. The CDR3 sequence is 20 residues long. The CDR3 region is CASSYPQLAGTLHGKNIQYF. The CDR3 coding sequence is TGTGCCAGCAGCTATCCTCAACTAGCGGGAACCCTTCATGGCAAAAACATTCAGTACTTC.

The chain uses TRBV10-3 and TRBJ2-4; 7 positions agree with TRBD1. This CDR3 contains 14 residues. The V gene's germline CDR1 is ENHRY and CDR2 SYGVKD. J lost 7 bases, V lost 3 bases, and 6 bases had no gene match. CDR3 loop: CAISESWGQNIQYF. DNA for the CDR3: TGTGCCATCAGTGAATCCTGGGGACAGAACATTCAGTACTTC.